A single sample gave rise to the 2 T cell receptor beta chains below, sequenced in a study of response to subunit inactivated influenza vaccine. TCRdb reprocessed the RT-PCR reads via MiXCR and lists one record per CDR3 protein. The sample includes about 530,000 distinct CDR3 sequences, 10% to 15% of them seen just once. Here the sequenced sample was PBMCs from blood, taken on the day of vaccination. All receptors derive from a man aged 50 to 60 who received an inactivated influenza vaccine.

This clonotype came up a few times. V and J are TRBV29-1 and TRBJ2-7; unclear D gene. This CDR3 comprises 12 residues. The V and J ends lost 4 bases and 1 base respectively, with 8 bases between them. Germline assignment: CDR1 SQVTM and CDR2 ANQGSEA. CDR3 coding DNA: TGCAGCGTTGTTGGACGTTCCTACGAGCAGTACTTC. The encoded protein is CSVVGRSYEQYF.

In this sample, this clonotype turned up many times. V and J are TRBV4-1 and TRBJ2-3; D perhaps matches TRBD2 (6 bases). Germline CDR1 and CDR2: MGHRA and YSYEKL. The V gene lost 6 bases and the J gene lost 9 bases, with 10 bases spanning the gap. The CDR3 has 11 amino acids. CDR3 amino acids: CASRGGETQYF. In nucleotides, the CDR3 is TGCGCCAGCAGGGGCGGGGAGACGCAGTATTTT.